This T cell receptor (beta chain) was found in a study of blood T cells in healthy people across ages. Findings and caveats of the study: Strongly correlated with naive T cell percentage was TCR beta diversity. Per-million-T-cell TCR beta diversity fell roughly linearly with age. Possibly confounding the expanded clonotype changes was the fact that donor CMV status was unknown.

Trimming took 0 bases from V and 2 from J, leaving 11 bases between them. CDR3 size: 16 residues. Germline-derived CDR1 and CDR2 are SGHRS and YFSETQ. Primers used in a second PCR of about 7 to 12 cycles were a sample-barcoded 5' primer and a J-beta primer mix. TCRdb passed the 5' RACE reads through MiXCR, listing each CDR3 protein once. The table includes over a million distinct CDR3 sequences, 35% to 55% detected once. Note on this clonotype: Its cognate antigen is unknown.

Sequenced: blood. The chain employs TRBV5-1 and TRBJ1-4; D is uncertain. The source of this sequence is a woman aged 60 to 75 in good health. The CDR3 region is CASSLAGVATNEKLFF. The CDR3 DNA sequence: TGCGCCAGCAGCTTGGCTGGGGTTGCGACTAATGAAAAACTGTTTTTT.